These T cell receptor beta chains were read from a single sample in a study of regulatory and conventional T cells in RAG deficiency. TCRdb keeps only in-frame clones here, not all; method: immunoSEQ multiplex PCR. The sample shows some 8,800 clones, about 94% of them seen only once. The source material was CD4+ effector T cells sorted from blood. The receptors originated from a human donor with RAG deficiency presenting as severe combined immunodeficiency. CDR3s include the opening cysteine and the closing phenylalanine or tryptophan. The D gene is left open where the match is weak.

V	D	J	DNA	CDR3
TRBV28	-	TRBJ2-1	TGTGCCAGCAGCAATTGGCTCTACAATGAGCAGTTCTTC	CASSNWLYNEQFF
TRBV7-2	-	TRBJ2-6	TGTGCCAGCAGCTTGGGGGCTGGGGCCAACGTCCTGACTTTC	CASSLGAGANVLTF
TRBV25-1	TRBD1	TRBJ2-5	TGTGCCAGCAGTGCAGACAGGGGGTACCAAGAGACCCAGTACTTC	CASSADRGYQETQYF
TRBV6-4	-	TRBJ2-1	TGTGCCAGCAGTGACTCATGGCGGCAGGGGTACAATGAGCAGTTCTTC	CASSDSWRQGYNEQFF
TRBV5-1	-	TRBJ2-1	TGCGCCAGCAGCCCCCGACCCTACAATGAGCAGTTCTTC	CASSPRPYNEQFF
TRBV5-4	TRBD1	TRBJ1-2	TGTGCCAGCAGCTTGGACAGGGGATATGGCTACACCTTC	CASSLDRGYGYTF
TRBV19	-	TRBJ1-1	TGTGCCAGTAGTACCCGGAGGGATATGAACACTGAAGCTTTCTTT	CASSTRRDMNTEAFF
TRBV20-1	-	TRBJ2-4	TGCAGTGCCGCGCCGGAGCGAATTCAGTACTTC	CSAAPERIQYF
TRBV11-2	-	TRBJ2-7	TGTGCCAGCAGCGCGTCTGCCTACGAGCAGTACTTC	CASSASAYEQYF
TRBV7-2	-	TRBJ2-2	TGTGCCAGCAGCCGACCTCACCGGGAGCTGTTTTTT	CASSRPHRELFF